The 10 T cell receptor beta chains below were found in one sample sequenced in a study of blood T cell repertoires in COVID-19. Assay: immunoSEQ multiplex PCR; the TCRdb copy retains only in-frame clones and omits some. Here the sample spans more than 15,000 clones, roughly four fifths being singletons. Sequencing input: peripheral blood. The receptors come from a man at least 80 years old with active COVID-19.

This clone was picked up a small number of times. This chain connects TRBV5-4 to TRBJ2-6; 8 bases align to TRBD1. The germline V gene encodes CDR1 SGHNT and CDR2 YYREEE (reference sequence). The V segment lost 7 bases and the J segment 3 bases; nucleotides outside the gene matches: 6. The CDR3 consists of 15 residues. The CDR3 loop reads CASGQGEGGANVLTF. In DNA, the CDR3 is TGTGCCAGCGGACAGGGCGAAGGTGGGGCCAACGTCCTGACTTTC.

This rearrangement joins TRBV18 to TRBJ2-3; TRBD2 is a possible D gene (6 bases). CDR1 is KGHSH and CDR2 is LQKENI in the germline V gene. The CDR3 totals 18 residues. The V end lost 4 bases, the J end lost 2 bases, and 22 bases lay between the germline ends. In DNA, the CDR3 is TGTGCCAGCTCACTCACCGGGACCGGCGGGATAAACACAGATACGCAGTATTTT. The encoded protein is CASSLTGTGGINTDTQYF.

V gene TRBV30 combines with J gene TRBJ2-5; TRBD2 matches 8 bases. Germline CDR1 reads GTSNPN; CDR2 reads SVGIG (reference sequence). Trimming took 0 bases from V and 5 from J; bases not matched to a gene: 2. The CDR3 consists of 13 residues. Written as DNA, the CDR3 is TGTGCCTGGAGTGTAGGCGGGAGGGAGACCCAGTACTTC. Translation: CAWSVGGRETQYF. The full variable domain, in which reference TRBV30 and TRBJ2-5 provide the parts outside the CDR3, is SQTIHQWPATLVQPVGSPLSLECTVEGTSNPNLYWYRQAAGRGLQLLFYSVGIGQISSEVPQNLSASRPQDRQFILSSKKLLLSDSGFYLCAWSVGGRETQYFGPGTRLLVL.

This clone showed up just once. This chain links TRBV19 with TRBJ2-1, with 12 bases matching TRBD2. The trim removed 3 bases at V and 7 bases at J, leaving 7 bases unmatched. CDR1 is LNHDA and CDR2 is SQIVND in the germline V gene (reference sequence). The CDR3 has 16 residues. CDR3 sequence reads: CASSMPPLAGGNEQFF. DNA of the CDR3: TGTGCCAGTAGTATGCCCCCCCTAGCGGGAGGGAATGAGCAGTTCTTC.

The J gene is TRBJ2-3, the V gene TRBV13; possibly TRBD1 for D (6 bases). CDR3 length: 14 residues. The V and J ends lost 5 bases and 2 bases respectively, with 11 bases between them. Germline CDR1 and CDR2: PRHDT and FYEKMQ (reference sequence). The CDR3 DNA is TGTGCCAGCAGCCCACAGGGTCTCACAGATACGCAGTATTTT. As protein: CASSPQGLTDTQYF.

As DNA, the CDR3 is TGTGCCAGGTGGGGCTCCTGCTCTGGAAACACCATATATTTT. Translation: CARWGSCSGNTIYF. This chain uses TRBV19 with TRBJ1-3, with a tentative D call TRBD1 (5 bases). The V gene's germline CDR1 is LNHDA and CDR2 SQIVND (reference sequence). CDR3 length: 14 residues. The V and J ends lost 9 bases and 0 bases respectively, with 12 bases between them. Based on the CDR3 plus reference TRBV19 and TRBJ1-3, the full variable domain is DGGITQSPKYLFRKEGQNVTLSCEQNLNHDAMYWYRQDPGQGLRLIYYSQIVNDFQKGDIAEGYSVSREKKESFPLTVTSAQKNPTAFYLCARWGSCSGNTIYFGEGSWLTVV.

The CDR3 here is CASSLEMGGFTDTQYF. The CDR3 nucleotides read TGTGCCAGCAGCTTGGAGATGGGAGGTTTCACAGATACGCAGTATTTT. The V call is TRBV5-6, the J call TRBJ2-3; possible D gene TRBD2, 6 bases. Germline values: CDR1 SGHDT, CDR2 YYEEEE. The ends were cut back, 0 bases at V and 2 bases at J, with 13 bases in the middle. The CDR3 runs 16 residues.

This chain links TRBV7-8 with TRBJ2-7, with TRBD2 as a possible D gene (6 bases). Germline CDR1 is SGHVS and CDR2 is FQNEAQ. The CDR3 runs to 17 residues. V gave up 1 base and J gave up 0 bases, with 16 bases separating them. CDR3 region: CASSLVVGGDSSYEQYF. DNA for the CDR3: TGTGCCAGCAGCTTAGTAGTGGGCGGGGATAGCTCCTACGAGCAGTACTTC.

This chain uses TRBV27 with TRBJ2-7, with 12 bases identical to TRBD2. The V gene end was trimmed by 0 bases and the J gene end by 4 bases; junction bases not matched to a gene: 1. Germline lookup yields CDR1 MNHEY and CDR2 SMNVEV (reference sequence). This CDR3 is built from 15 residues. This CDR3 is CASSLSGTSGYEQYF. The CDR3 DNA follows: TGTGCCAGCAGTTTATCTGGGACTAGCGGGTACGAGCAGTACTTC.

The rearrangement uses TRBV28 and TRBJ2-1; D gene uncertain. Deletions cut 3 bases from V and 10 bases from J, with 19 bases between. Germline CDR1 and CDR2: MDHEN and SYDVKM. The CDR3 consists of 15 residues. The CDR3 region is CASSFFGVTPSEQFF. The DNA for the CDR3 is TGTGCCAGCAGTTTTTTTGGAGTTACCCCATCCGAGCAGTTCTTC.